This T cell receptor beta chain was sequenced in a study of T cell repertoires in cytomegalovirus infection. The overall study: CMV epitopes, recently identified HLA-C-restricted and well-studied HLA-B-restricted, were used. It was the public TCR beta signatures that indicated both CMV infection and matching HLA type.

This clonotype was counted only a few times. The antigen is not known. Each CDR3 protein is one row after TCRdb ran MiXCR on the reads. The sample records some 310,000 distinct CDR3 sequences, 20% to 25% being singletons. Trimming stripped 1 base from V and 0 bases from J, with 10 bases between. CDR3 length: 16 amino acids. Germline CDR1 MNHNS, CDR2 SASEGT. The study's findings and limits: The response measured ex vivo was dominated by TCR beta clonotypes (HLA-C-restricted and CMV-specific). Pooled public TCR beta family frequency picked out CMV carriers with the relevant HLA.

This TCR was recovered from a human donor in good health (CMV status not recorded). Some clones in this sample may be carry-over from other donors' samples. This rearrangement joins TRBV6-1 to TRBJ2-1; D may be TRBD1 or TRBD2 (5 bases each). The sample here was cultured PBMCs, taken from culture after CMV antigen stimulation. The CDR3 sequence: CASSEVGGNSYNEQFF. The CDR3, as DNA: TGTGCCAGCAGTGAAGTTGGGGGTAACTCCTACAATGAGCAGTTCTTC.